This entry lists 30 T cell receptor beta chains sequenced from one sample in a study of blood T cell repertoires in COVID-19. TCRdb keeps only in-frame clones here, not all; method: immunoSEQ multiplex PCR. The repertoire holds roughly 230,000 clones, with around 90% as singletons. Sample: peripheral blood. Receptor source: a human donor in a cohort sampled during active COVID-19.

The V gene is TRBV28, the J gene TRBJ1-2; D is ambiguous. V was trimmed by 7 bases and J by 5 bases, leaving 29 bases between them. The CDR3 has 18 residues. Per germline, CDR1 MDHEN and CDR2 SYDVKM. The CDR3: CASNPGRSSRAASYGYTF. CDR3 sequence (DNA): TGTGCCAGCAACCCCGGGAGATCTTCTCGCGCCGCGAGTTATGGCTACACCTTC.

In its sample, this clone was seen once. J is TRBJ2-7 and V is TRBV23-1; 12 nucleotides line up with TRBD2. TRBV23-1 is an ORF, with its function uncertain. This CDR3 is built from 16 residues. V lost 8 bases and J lost 1; bases outside the gene matches: 9. CDR3 loop: CASLASGRDRSYEQYF. The CDR3 bases are TGCGCCAGCCTGGCTAGCGGGAGGGATAGGTCCTACGAGCAGTACTTC.

The gene calls are TRBV5-1 and TRBJ1-1; D is unclear. Trimming took off 0 bases at V and 1 base at J, with 13 bases between the two ends. The CDR3 extends over 16 amino acids. Germline values: CDR1 SGHRS, CDR2 YFSETQ. CDR3 protein: CASSLAKVEGNTEAFF. The CDR3 nucleotides are TGCGCCAGCAGCTTGGCCAAGGTCGAGGGGAACACTGAAGCTTTCTTT.

The chain combines TRBV7-6 with TRBJ1-1, with D perhaps matching TRBD1 (5 bases). The V and J ends lost 5 bases and 1 base respectively, with 11 bases between them. The CDR3 is 14 residues long. The V gene's germline CDR1 is SGHVS and CDR2 FNYEAQ. CDR3 residues: CASSPMTENTEAFF. Written as DNA, the CDR3 is TGTGCCAGCAGCCCCATGACAGAGAACACTGAAGCTTTCTTT.

The rearrangement links TRBV6-1 to TRBJ2-7; D may be TRBD1 (5 bases). The CDR3 runs 16 residues. From germline, CDR1 is MNHNS and CDR2 SASEGT. Trimming stripped 1 base from V and 3 bases from J, with 16 bases between. The chain's CDR3 is CASSEVRGSPIYEQYF. DNA for the CDR3: TGTGCCAGCAGTGAAGTAAGGGGTAGCCCCATCTACGAGCAGTACTTC.

The chain uses TRBV27 and TRBJ1-6; no firm D call. The CDR3 consists of 15 residues. Germline V lookup: CDR1 MNHEY, CDR2 SMNVEV (reference sequence). V was pared by 10 bases and J by 4 bases, with 17 bases between. This CDR3 reads CATKNPQLYNSPLHF. CDR3 in DNA: TGTGCCACCAAAAACCCCCAACTATATAATTCACCCCTCCACTTT.

In nucleotides, the CDR3 is TGTGCCAGCAGCTTACCGGACAGTCAAGAGACCCAGTACTTC. Its translation is CASSLPDSQETQYF. This chain uses TRBV7-8 with TRBJ2-5, with TRBD1 as a possible D gene (6 bases). The germline V gene has CDR1 SGHVS and CDR2 FQNEAQ. Trimming took off 2 bases at V and 2 bases at J, with 9 bases between the two ends. This CDR3 spans 14 amino acids.

The chain uses TRBV11-2 and TRBJ2-7; 8 bases fit TRBD1. CDR1 is SGHAT, CDR2 FQNNGV, per germline. J was trimmed by 4 bases and V by 5 bases; bases with no gene match: 7. The CDR3 is made up of 14 amino acids. This CDR3 is CASSLAGTGYEQYF. CDR3 sequence (DNA): TGTGCCAGCAGCCTCGCCGGGACAGGTTACGAGCAGTACTTC. Full variable domain (outside the CDR3, taken from reference TRBV11-2 and TRBJ2-7): EAGVAQSPRYKIIEKRQSVAFWCNPISGHATLYWYQQILGQGPKLLIQFQNNGVVDDSQLPKDRFSAERLKGVDSTLKIQPAKLEDSAVYLCASSLAGTGYEQYFGPGTRLTVT.

The chain uses TRBV27 and TRBJ1-5, with D possibly matching TRBD1 (5 bases). CDR1 and CDR2 from the germline V gene are MNHEY and SMNVEV (reference sequence). The CDR3 loop spans 16 amino acids. The V gene lost 3 bases and the J gene lost 3 bases, with 15 bases spanning the gap. CDR3 residues: CASSFSQGEVNQPQHF. In DNA form, the CDR3 reads TGTGCCAGCAGTTTCAGCCAGGGTGAGGTCAATCAGCCCCAGCATTTT.

The J gene is TRBJ2-7, the V gene TRBV7-2; perhaps TRBD2 as D (7 bases). Trimming cost V 5 bases and J 5 bases, with 19 bases left between them. There are 15 residues in the CDR3. The germline gives CDR1 SGHTA, CDR2 FQGNSA. In DNA, the CDR3 is TGTGCCAGCAGCAGGATGTCGAGGGGGGGCCACGAGCAGTACTTC. Residues: CASSRMSRGGHEQYF.

V usage is TRBV5-1 and J usage is TRBJ2-5; 14 bases fit TRBD2. J was trimmed by 3 bases and V by 4 bases; bases with no gene match: 5. This CDR3 is built from 16 residues. Germline CDR1 SGHRS, CDR2 YFSETQ. The CDR3 here is CASSIMGLAGEETQYF. CDR3 DNA: TGCGCCAGCAGCATAATGGGACTAGCGGGGGAAGAGACCCAGTACTTC.

J is TRBJ1-6 and V is TRBV18; 11 nucleotides agree with TRBD1. The ends lost 4 bases at V and 6 bases at J; junction bases unmatched: 5. CDR1 KGHSH and CDR2 LQKENI come from the germline V gene. The CDR3 totals 16 residues. CDR3 residues: CASSRTGQGANSPLHF. The CDR3 DNA follows: TGTGCCAGCTCACGAACCGGACAGGGGGCTAATTCACCCCTCCACTTT.

The rearrangement links TRBV6-5 to TRBJ1-3, with 8 bases lining up with TRBD1. After removal of 5 bases from V and 9 bases from J, the junction contained 12 bases not matched to a gene. CDR1 is MNHEY, CDR2 SVGAGI, per germline. The CDR3 spans 15 residues. The CDR3: CASSQDRDVGATIYF. The CDR3 nucleotides read TGTGCCAGCAGTCAGGACAGGGACGTCGGGGCCACCATATATTTT.

J is TRBJ2-1 and V is TRBV5-1; D uncertain. The CDR3 consists of 12 residues. Germline-derived CDR1 and CDR2 are SGHRS and YFSETQ. V was clipped by 6 bases and J by 5 bases, with 9 bases between them. The CDR3 region is CASNLQDNEQFF. CDR3 DNA: TGCGCCAGCAATCTCCAGGACAATGAGCAGTTCTTC.

The chain recombines TRBV15 with TRBJ1-4; D unresolved. Germline values: CDR1 LNHNV, CDR2 YYDKDF (reference sequence). Trimming removed 3 bases from V and 5 bases from J, with 7 bases in between. The CDR3 runs to 13 residues. The CDR3 protein is CATSRGRNEKLFF. Here the CDR3 DNA reads TGTGCCACCAGCAGGGGGAGAAATGAAAAACTGTTTTTT. The complete variable domain, with remaining parts taken from reference TRBV15 and TRBJ1-4, reads DAMVIQNPRYQVTQFGKPVTLSCSQTLNHNVMYWYQQKSSQAPKLLFHYYDKDFNNEADTPDNFQSRRPNTSFCFLDIRSPGLGDTAMYLCATSRGRNEKLFFGSGTQLSVL.

The chain has TRBV28 and TRBJ1-5; D is uncertain. Trimming took 8 bases from V and 4 from J, leaving 9 bases between them. This CDR3 is 12 amino acids long. Germline V CDR1 and CDR2: MDHEN, SYDVKM. In DNA form, the CDR3 reads TGTGCCAGCTTTATACGGAATCAGCCCCAGCATTTT. Its translation is CASFIRNQPQHF.

The chain joins TRBV19 to TRBJ1-1, with TRBD1 as a possible D gene (5 bases). The V and J ends lost 9 bases and 4 bases respectively, with 12 bases between them. Germline lookup yields CDR1 LNHDA and CDR2 SQIVND (reference sequence). The CDR3 sequence is 12 residues long. Here the CDR3 DNA reads TGTGCCAGCGAGCAGGGATTCACTGAAGCTTTCTTT. The encoded protein is CASEQGFTEAFF.

V usage is TRBV5-8 and J usage is TRBJ1-2; the D gene is possibly TRBD1 (6 bases). The CDR3 is 17 amino acids. The germline V gene has CDR1 SGHTS and CDR2 YDEGEE. The V end lost 0 bases, the J end lost 4 bases, and 19 bases lay between the germline ends. CDR3 residues: CASSLAGDLGAVYGYTF. CDR3 DNA sequence: TGTGCCAGCAGCTTGGCAGGGGATCTCGGGGCCGTCTATGGCTACACCTTC.

This chain connects TRBV30 to TRBJ2-3, with 9 bases aligning to TRBD2. The CDR3 covers 13 residues. The germline V gene has CDR1 GTSNPN and CDR2 SVGIG (reference sequence). The V segment lost 5 bases and the J segment 5 bases; nucleotides outside the gene matches: 5. CDR3 bases: TGTGCCTGGGATGGCGGGAGGGGAGATACGCAGTATTTT. The encoded protein is CAWDGGRGDTQYF.

The chain employs TRBV5-1 and TRBJ1-1; 7 bases are shared with TRBD1. V shed 0 bases, J shed 2 bases, and the junction held 4 bases outside the gene matches. Germline assignment: CDR1 SGHRS and CDR2 YFSETQ. This CDR3 is built from 15 residues. The CDR3 spells CASSLEGARNTEAFF. DNA of the CDR3: TGCGCCAGCAGCTTGGAGGGGGCGCGAAACACTGAAGCTTTCTTT. Based on the CDR3 plus reference TRBV5-1 and TRBJ1-1, the full variable domain is KAGVTQTPRYLIKTRGQQVTLSCSPISGHRSVSWYQQTPGQGLQFLFEYFSETQRNKGNFPGRFSGRQFSNSRSEMNVSTLELGDSALYLCASSLEGARNTEAFFGQGTRLTVV.

The chain joins TRBV12-3 or TRBV12-4 to TRBJ2-7, with 8 bases identical to TRBD2. V gave up 3 bases and J gave up 7 bases; unmatched junction bases: 5. The length of the CDR3 is 13 residues. The CDR3 loop is CASSFSGALEQYF. The CDR3 bases are TGTGCCAGCAGTTTTAGCGGGGCCTTGGAGCAGTACTTC.

The rearrangement links TRBV6-1 to TRBJ1-5, with D possibly TRBD1 on 5 matching bases. Germline lookup yields CDR1 MNHNS and CDR2 SASEGT. The CDR3 extends over 13 amino acids. V gave up 3 bases and J gave up 6 bases, with 9 bases separating them. The CDR3 DNA follows: TGTGCCAGCAGTGAGGGCAGGGTTCAGCCCCAGCATTTT. Translation gives CASSEGRVQPQHF.

This chain uses TRBV27 with TRBJ2-3; 8 positions agree with TRBD1. The CDR3 is 17 residues long. Germline V lookup: CDR1 MNHEY, CDR2 SMNVEV (reference sequence). With V trimmed by 2 bases and J by 8 bases, 15 bases remained unmatched. The CDR3 spells CASSLQGAILPAGTQYF. CDR3 coding DNA: TGTGCCAGCAGTTTACAGGGGGCAATTCTACCCGCTGGTACGCAGTATTTT.

The chain links TRBV6-5 to TRBJ1-6; weak D call: TRBD1 (5 bases). V was cut by 1 base and J by 10 bases, with 11 bases left in between. CDR1 and CDR2 from the germline V gene are MNHEY and SVGAGI. CDR3 length: 14 residues. The CDR3 DNA follows: TGTGCCAGCAGTTACTACGACAGAGAATCACCCCTCCACTTT. Residues: CASSYYDRESPLHF.

This chain joins TRBV28 and TRBJ1-5, with no clear D. V lost 1 base and J 2 bases, leaving 9 bases between the germline ends. CDR3 length: 15 residues. Germline V gene lookup returns CDR1 MDHEN and CDR2 SYDVKM. The CDR3 sequence is CASSLYLRGNQPQHF. CDR3 nucleotides: TGTGCCAGCAGTTTATACCTGAGAGGCAATCAGCCCCAGCATTTT.

V usage is TRBV12-2 and J usage is TRBJ2-7; TRBD2 reflects the table's D call only, with no check against the DNA. TRBV12-2 is a listed pseudogene. This CDR3 comprises 17 residues. The CDR3 coding sequence is TGTGCAAGTCGCTTAGTAGGAGCCCATACCAACTCCTACGAGCAGTACTTC. Its translation: CASRLVGAHTNSYEQYF.

Only a few counts were recorded for this clone. V usage is TRBV6-5 and J usage is TRBJ1-1; no clear D. V lost 8 bases, J lost 4 bases, and 20 bases lay in between. Germline V lookup: CDR1 MNHEY, CDR2 SVGAGI. The CDR3 is 15 amino acids. The DNA for the CDR3 is TGTGCCAGCCTCTCTCGACGGGGAAAGAGCACTGAAGCTTTCTTT. Protein: CASLSRRGKSTEAFF.

This chain uses TRBV3-1 (or the pseudogene TRBV3-2) with TRBJ1-5, with D perhaps matching TRBD1 (6 bases). The ends were cut back, 2 bases at V and 4 bases at J, with 9 bases in the middle. Germline-derived CDR1 and CDR2 are LGHDT and YNNKEL (reference sequence). The CDR3 contains 14 residues. The DNA of the CDR3 is TGTGCCAGCAGCCAAAGGACAGAGAATCAGCCCCAGCATTTT. Translating it yields CASSQRTENQPQHF.

This clone was picked up one time. The V gene is TRBV10-3, the J gene TRBJ1-6; the match to TRBD1 covers 8 bases. V shed 4 bases and J 11 bases; nucleotides not matched to a gene: 7. Germline lookup yields CDR1 ENHRY and CDR2 SYGVKD. The CDR3 has 14 residues. The CDR3 is CAISADREIAPLHF. The CDR3, as DNA: TGTGCCATCAGTGCGGACAGGGAAATAGCACCCCTCCACTTT.

DNA of the CDR3: TGCGCCAGCAGCCAAGATATGACAGGGGTCAGTCAGCCCCAGCATTTT. This sequence encodes CASSQDMTGVSQPQHF. The rearrangement joins TRBV4-3 to TRBJ1-5; 8 positions agree with TRBD1. CDR1 is LGHNA and CDR2 is YSLEER in the germline V gene. The CDR3 runs to 16 residues. With V trimmed by 0 bases and J by 6 bases, 7 bases remained unmatched.